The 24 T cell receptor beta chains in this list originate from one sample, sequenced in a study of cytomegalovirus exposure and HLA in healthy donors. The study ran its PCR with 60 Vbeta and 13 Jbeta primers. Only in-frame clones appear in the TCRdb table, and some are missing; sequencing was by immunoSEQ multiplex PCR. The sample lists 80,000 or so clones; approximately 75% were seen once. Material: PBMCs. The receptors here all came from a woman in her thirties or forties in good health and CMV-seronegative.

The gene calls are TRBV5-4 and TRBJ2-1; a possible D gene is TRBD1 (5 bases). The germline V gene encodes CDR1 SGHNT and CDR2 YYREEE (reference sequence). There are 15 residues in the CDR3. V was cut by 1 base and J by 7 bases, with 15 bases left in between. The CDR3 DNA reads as TGTGCCAGCAGCTTGCAGGGCAGGACGAGGAATGAGCAGTTCTTC. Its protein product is CASSLQGRTRNEQFF.

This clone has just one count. The CDR3 sequence is CAWSPGQGAIGANVLTF. The CDR3 bases are TGTGCCTGGAGTCCGGGACAGGGGGCAATTGGGGCCAACGTCCTGACTTTC. The chain joins TRBV30 to TRBJ2-6; 12 positions agree with TRBD1. This CDR3 is 17 amino acids long. The germline gives CDR1 GTSNPN, CDR2 SVGIG (reference sequence). Germline trimming cut 2 bases from V and 3 bases from J; bases unmatched to any gene: 5.

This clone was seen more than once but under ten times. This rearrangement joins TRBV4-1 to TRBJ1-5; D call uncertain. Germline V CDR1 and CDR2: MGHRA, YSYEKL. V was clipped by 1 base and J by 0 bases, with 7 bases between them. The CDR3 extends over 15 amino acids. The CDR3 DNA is TGCGCCAGCAGCCAAGGATACATTAGCAATCAGCCCCAGCATTTT. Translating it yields CASSQGYISNQPQHF.

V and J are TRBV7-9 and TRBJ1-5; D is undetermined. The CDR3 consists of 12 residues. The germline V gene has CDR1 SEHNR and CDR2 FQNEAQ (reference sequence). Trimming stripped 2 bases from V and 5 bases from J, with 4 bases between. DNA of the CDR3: TGTGCCAGCAGCTTAACTGATCAGCCCCAGCATTTT. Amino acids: CASSLTDQPQHF.

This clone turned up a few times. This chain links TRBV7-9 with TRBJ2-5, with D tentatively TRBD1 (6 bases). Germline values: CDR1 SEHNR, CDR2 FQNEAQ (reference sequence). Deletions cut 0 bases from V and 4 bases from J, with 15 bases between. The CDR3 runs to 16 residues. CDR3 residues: CASSLAYREGGETQYF. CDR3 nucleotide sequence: TGTGCCAGCAGCTTAGCTTACAGGGAAGGAGGAGAGACCCAGTACTTC.

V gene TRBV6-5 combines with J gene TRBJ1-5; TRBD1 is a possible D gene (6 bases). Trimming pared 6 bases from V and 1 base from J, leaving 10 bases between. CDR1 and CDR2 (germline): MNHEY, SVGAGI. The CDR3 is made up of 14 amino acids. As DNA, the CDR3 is TGTGCCAGCAGGTCAACAGGGAGCAATCAGCCCCAGCATTTT. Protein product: CASRSTGSNQPQHF.

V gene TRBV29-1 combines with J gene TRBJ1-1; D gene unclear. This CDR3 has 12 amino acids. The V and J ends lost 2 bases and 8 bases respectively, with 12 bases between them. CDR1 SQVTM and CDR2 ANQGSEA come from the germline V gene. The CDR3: CSVESPGREAFF. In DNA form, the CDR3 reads TGCAGCGTTGAATCCCCTGGCAGAGAAGCTTTCTTT.

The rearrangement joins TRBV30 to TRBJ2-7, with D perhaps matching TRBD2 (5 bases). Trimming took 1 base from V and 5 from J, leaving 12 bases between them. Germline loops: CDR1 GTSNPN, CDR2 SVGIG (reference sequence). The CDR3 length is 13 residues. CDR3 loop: CAWSGLSGNEQYF. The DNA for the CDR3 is TGTGCCTGGAGTGGCCTCTCGGGGAACGAGCAGTACTTC.

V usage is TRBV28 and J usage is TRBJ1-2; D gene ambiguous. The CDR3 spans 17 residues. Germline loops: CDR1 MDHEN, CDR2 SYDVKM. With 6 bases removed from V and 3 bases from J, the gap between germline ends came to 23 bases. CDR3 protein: CASSLAVGPIRDYGYTF. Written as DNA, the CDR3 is TGTGCCAGCAGCCTAGCCGTCGGTCCTATTAGGGACTATGGCTACACCTTC.

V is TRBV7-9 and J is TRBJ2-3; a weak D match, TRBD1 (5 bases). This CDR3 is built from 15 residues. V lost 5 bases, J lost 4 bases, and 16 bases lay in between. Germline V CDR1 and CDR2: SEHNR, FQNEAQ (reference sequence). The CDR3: CASSGYRLDADTQYF. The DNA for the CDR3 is TGTGCCAGCAGCGGGTACAGGTTGGATGCAGATACGCAGTATTTT. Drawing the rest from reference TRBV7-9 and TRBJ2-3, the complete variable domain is DTGVSQNPRHKITKRGQNVTFRCDPISEHNRLYWYRQTLGQGPEFLTYFQNEAQLEKSRLLSDRFSAERPKGSFSTLEIQRTEQGDSAMYLCASSGYRLDADTQYFGPGTRLTVL.

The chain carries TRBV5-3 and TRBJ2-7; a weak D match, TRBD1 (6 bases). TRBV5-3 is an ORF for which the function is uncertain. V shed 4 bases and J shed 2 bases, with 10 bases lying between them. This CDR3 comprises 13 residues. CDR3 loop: CARSKDRTYEQYF. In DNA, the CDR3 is TGTGCCAGAAGCAAGGACAGAACCTACGAGCAGTACTTC.

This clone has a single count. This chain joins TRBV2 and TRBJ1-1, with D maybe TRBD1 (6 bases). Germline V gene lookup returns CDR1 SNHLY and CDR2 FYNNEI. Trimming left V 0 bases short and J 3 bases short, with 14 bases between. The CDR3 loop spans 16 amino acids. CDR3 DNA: TGTGCCAGCAGTGAAGCGCGGCTGACAGGAGACACTGAAGCTTTCTTT. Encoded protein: CASSEARLTGDTEAFF.

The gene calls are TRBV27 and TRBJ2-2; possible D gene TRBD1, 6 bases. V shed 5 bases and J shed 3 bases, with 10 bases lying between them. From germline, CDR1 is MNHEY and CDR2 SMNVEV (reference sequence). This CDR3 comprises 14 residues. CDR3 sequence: CASSAQGYTGELFF. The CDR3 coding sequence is TGTGCCAGCAGTGCCCAGGGGTACACCGGGGAGCTGTTTTTT.

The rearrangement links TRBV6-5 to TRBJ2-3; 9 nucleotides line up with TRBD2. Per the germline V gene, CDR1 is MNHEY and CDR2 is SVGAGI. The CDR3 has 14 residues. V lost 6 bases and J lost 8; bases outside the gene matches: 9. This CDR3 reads CASRATSGLSTQYF. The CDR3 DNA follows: TGTGCCAGCAGGGCGACTAGCGGACTATCTACGCAGTATTTT.

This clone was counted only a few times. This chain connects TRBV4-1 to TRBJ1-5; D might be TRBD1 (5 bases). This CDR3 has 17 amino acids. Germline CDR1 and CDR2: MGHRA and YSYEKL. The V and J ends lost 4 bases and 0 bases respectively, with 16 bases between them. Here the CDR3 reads CASSRGPDTYSNQPQHF. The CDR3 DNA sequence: TGCGCCAGCAGCCGGGGCCCGGACACTTATAGCAATCAGCCCCAGCATTTT.

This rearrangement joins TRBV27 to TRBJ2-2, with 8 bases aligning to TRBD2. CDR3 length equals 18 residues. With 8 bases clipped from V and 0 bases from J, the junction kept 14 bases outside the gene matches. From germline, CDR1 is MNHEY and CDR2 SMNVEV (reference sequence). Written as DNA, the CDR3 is TGTGCCAGCGGAACCCTAGCGGGTCGTGAAGCGAACACCGGGGAGCTGTTTTTT. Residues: CASGTLAGREANTGELFF.

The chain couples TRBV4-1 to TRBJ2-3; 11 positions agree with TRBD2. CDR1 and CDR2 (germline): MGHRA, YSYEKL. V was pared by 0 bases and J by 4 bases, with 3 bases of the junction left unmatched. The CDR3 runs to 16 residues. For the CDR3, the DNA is TGCGCCAGCAGCCAAGATAGCGGGGGGGTATCAGATACGCAGTATTTT. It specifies CASSQDSGGVSDTQYF.

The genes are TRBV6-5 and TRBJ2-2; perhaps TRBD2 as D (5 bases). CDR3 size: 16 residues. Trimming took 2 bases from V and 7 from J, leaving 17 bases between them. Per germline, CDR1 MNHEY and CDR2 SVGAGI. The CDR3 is CASSYASIATHGELFF. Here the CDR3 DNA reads TGTGCCAGCAGTTACGCTTCAATAGCGACCCACGGGGAGCTGTTTTTT.

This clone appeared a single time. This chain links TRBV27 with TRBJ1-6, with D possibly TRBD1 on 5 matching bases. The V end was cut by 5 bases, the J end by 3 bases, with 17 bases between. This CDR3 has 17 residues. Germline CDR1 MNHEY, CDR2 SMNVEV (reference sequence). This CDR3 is CASSRSLDSLYNSPLHF. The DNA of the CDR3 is TGTGCCAGCAGTCGCTCCCTAGACAGTCTCTATAATTCACCCCTCCACTTT.

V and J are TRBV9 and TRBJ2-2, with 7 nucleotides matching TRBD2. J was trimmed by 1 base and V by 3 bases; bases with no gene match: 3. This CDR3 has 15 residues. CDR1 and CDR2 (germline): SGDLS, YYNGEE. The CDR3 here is CASSERGVNTGELFF. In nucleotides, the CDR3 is TGTGCCAGCAGCGAGCGGGGCGTGAACACCGGGGAGCTGTTTTTT.

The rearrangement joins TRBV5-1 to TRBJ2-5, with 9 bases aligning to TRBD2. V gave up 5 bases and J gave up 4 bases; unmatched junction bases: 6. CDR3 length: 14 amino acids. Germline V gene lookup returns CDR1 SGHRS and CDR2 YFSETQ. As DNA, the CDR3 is TGCGCCAGCAGTTCGGCACTAGCGGGAGAGACCCAGTACTTC. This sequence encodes CASSSALAGETQYF.

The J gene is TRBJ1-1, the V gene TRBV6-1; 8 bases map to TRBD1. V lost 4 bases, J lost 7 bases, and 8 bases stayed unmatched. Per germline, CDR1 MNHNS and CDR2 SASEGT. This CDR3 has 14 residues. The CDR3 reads CASSADRVTVEAFF. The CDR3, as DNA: TGTGCCAGCAGTGCGGACAGGGTAACGGTTGAAGCTTTCTTT.

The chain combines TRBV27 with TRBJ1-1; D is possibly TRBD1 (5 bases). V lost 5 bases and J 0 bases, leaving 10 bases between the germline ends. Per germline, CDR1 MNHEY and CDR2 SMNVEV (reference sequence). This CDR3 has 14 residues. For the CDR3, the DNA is TGTGCCAGCAGTCTTCAGGGCCTGAACACTGAAGCTTTCTTT. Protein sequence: CASSLQGLNTEAFF.

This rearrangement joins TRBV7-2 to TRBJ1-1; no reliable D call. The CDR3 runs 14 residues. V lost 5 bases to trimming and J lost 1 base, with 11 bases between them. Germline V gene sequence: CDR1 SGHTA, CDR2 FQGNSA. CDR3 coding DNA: TGTGCCAGCAGCGCGGTGGGTACGAACACTGAAGCTTTCTTT. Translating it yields CASSAVGTNTEAFF. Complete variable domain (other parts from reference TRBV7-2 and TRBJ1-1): GAGVSQSPSNKVTEKGKDVELRCDPISGHTALYWYRQSLGQGLEFLIYFQGNSAPDKSGLPSDRFSAERTGGSVSTLTIQRTQQEDSAVYLCASSAVGTNTEAFFGQGTRLTVV.